The 29 T cell receptor beta chains below all came from one sample that was sequenced in a study of spatial heterogeneity in lung cancer. TCRdb re-called the 5' RACE reads with MiXCR, one entry per CDR3 protein. Of about 75,000 distinct CDR3 sequences in the sample, about 14% were seen once. Time point described: sample taken at primary tumor resection. Sequencing of whole RNA from tumor, nontumor lung or frozen PBMC involved no sorting. This sample comprised PBMCs, obtained at surgery. All receptors come from a male donor with early-stage non-small cell lung cancer.

This clonotype appeared a few times. One junction end disagrees with the germline gene, perhaps due to a read error. The chain carries TRBV5-1 and TRBJ2-3; TRBD2 agrees at 9 bases. Germline V CDR1 and CDR2: SGHRS, YFSETQ. CDR3 length: 15 amino acids. DNA of the CDR3: TGCGCCAACAGCTTGGGACAGCGGGAGGCAGATACGCAGTATTTT. Translation gives CANSLGQREADTQYF.

In this sample, this clonotype turned up many times. This sequence joins TRBV5-1 and TRBJ1-1, with 7 bases identical to TRBD1. The CDR3 consists of 18 residues. The germline V gene encodes CDR1 SGHRS and CDR2 YFSETQ. Unmatched junction bases numbered 16, after V lost 5 bases and J lost 0 bases. CDR3 sequence: CASSTFARGTPMNTEAFF. CDR3 DNA sequence: TGCGCCAGCAGTACTTTTGCCAGGGGGACCCCCATGAACACTGAAGCTTTCTTT.

This clonotype was counted a few times. The gene calls are TRBV6-2 or TRBV6-3 and TRBJ2-7, with no clear D. CDR1 MNHEY and CDR2 SVGEGT come from the germline V gene. V was trimmed by 6 bases and J by 2 bases, leaving 5 bases between them. CDR3 length: 11 amino acids. The CDR3 DNA reads TGTGCCAGCAGCTTTACCTACGAGCAGTACTTC. This translates into CASSFTYEQYF.

This clonotype was counted at least ten times. The DNA of the CDR3 is TGTGCCATCAGTGAGAGCGCCCCTCGTGGCTACACCTTC. Protein: CAISESAPRGYTF. The rearrangement uses TRBV10-3 and TRBJ1-2; D is uncertain. The germline V and J ends were trimmed by 2 bases and 7 bases, with 11 bases remaining between them. In germline, CDR1 is ENHRY, CDR2 SYGVKD. This CDR3 comprises 13 residues.

This clonotype has just a few counts. The chain carries TRBV7-8 and TRBJ2-1; weak D call: TRBD2 (6 bases). The CDR3 consists of 14 residues. The germline V gene encodes CDR1 SGHVS and CDR2 FQNEAQ. Trimming took 4 bases from V and 7 from J, leaving 14 bases between them. CDR3 sequence: CASSSRVGRNEQFF. CDR3 in DNA: TGTGCCAGCAGCTCTAGGGTGGGGAGGAATGAGCAGTTCTTC.

The CDR3 protein is CATSRAGTSYEQYF. CDR3 bases: TGTGCCACCAGCAGAGCCGGGACCTCCTACGAGCAGTACTTC. The rearrangement joins TRBV15 to TRBJ2-7; D may match TRBD1 or TRBD2 (5 bases each). V gave up 1 base and J gave up 0 bases, with 7 bases separating them. CDR1 LNHNV and CDR2 YYDKDF come from the germline V gene (reference sequence). The CDR3 is 14 residues long. The variable domain in full, completed from reference TRBV15 and TRBJ2-7, reads DAMVIQNPRYQVTQFGKPVTLSCSQTLNHNVMYWYQQKSSQAPKLLFHYYDKDFNNEADTPDNFQSRRPNTSFCFLDIRSPGLGDTAMYLCATSRAGTSYEQYFGPGTRLTVT.

This clonotype was found many times. The chain has TRBV10-3 and TRBJ2-7; 9 positions match TRBD1. V gave up 6 bases and J gave up 3 bases; unmatched junction bases: 6. CDR3 length: 14 residues. Germline CDR1 reads ENHRY; CDR2 reads SYGVKD. The CDR3 sequence: CAIRETGGSYEQYF. The DNA of the CDR3 is TGTGCCATCAGGGAGACAGGGGGAAGCTACGAGCAGTACTTC.

This clonotype was seen a few times. The chain couples TRBV6-5 to TRBJ2-1; 11 bases agree with TRBD2. The CDR3 consists of 15 residues. Germline-derived CDR1 and CDR2 are MNHEY and SVGAGI. The V and J ends lost 7 bases and 8 bases, in that order; junction bases with no gene match: 10. CDR3 nucleotide sequence: TGTGCCAGCACTCAACTAGCGGGAGTTATCGATGAGCAGTTCTTC. Translation: CASTQLAGVIDEQFF.

This clonotype was seen only once. With a much larger clone just one base away, this may be a read error. This rearrangement joins TRBV11-2 to TRBJ1-1; D is undetermined. Per germline, CDR1 SGHAT and CDR2 FQNNGV. CDR3 size: 15 residues. This CDR3 is CPSSLLGIMNTEAFF. The CDR3 bases are TGTCCCAGCAGCTTGCTGGGGATCATGAACACTGAAGCTTTCTTT.

The chain recombines TRBV30 with TRBJ1-6, with 7 positions matching TRBD1. J was trimmed by 13 bases and V by 0 bases; bases with no gene match: 9. The CDR3 has 14 amino acids. Germline V gene lookup returns CDR1 GTSNPN and CDR2 SVGIG (reference sequence). The CDR3 DNA reads as TGTGCCTGGAGTGTACCAGGACAGGCGGTCCCCCTCCACTTT. Its translation is CAWSVPGQAVPLHF.

The chain employs TRBV5-1 and TRBJ2-7; 7 bases are shared with TRBD1. The CDR3 has 15 residues. J gave up 2 bases and V 0 bases, and 5 bases lay outside the gene matches. Germline CDR1 SGHRS, CDR2 YFSETQ. The CDR3 DNA reads as TGCGCCAGCAGCTTGGCGGAACAGGGGACCTACGAGCAGTACTTC. As protein: CASSLAEQGTYEQYF.

This clonotype has only a few counts. The chain uses TRBV20-1 and TRBJ1-1, with 9 bases fitting TRBD1. Germline CDR1 is DFQATT and CDR2 is SNEGSKA (reference sequence). The CDR3 runs to 14 residues. Trimming at V came to 6 bases and at J to 4 bases, leaving 9 bases not matched to a gene. Here the CDR3 reads CSASLGQGPTEAFF. The CDR3 region has the DNA TGCAGTGCCAGCTTGGGACAGGGCCCCACTGAAGCTTTCTTT.

The V call is TRBV28, the J call TRBJ2-1, with TRBD1 matching over 8 bases. The V gene's germline CDR1 is MDHEN and CDR2 SYDVKM. With 1 base clipped from V and 4 bases from J, the junction kept 9 bases outside the gene matches. The length of the CDR3 is 17 residues. CDR3 coding DNA: TGTGCCAGCAGTTTATTGGGACAGGCCCTGGGGTACAATGAGCAGTTCTTC. Amino acid sequence: CASSLLGQALGYNEQFF.

This clonotype was observed a handful of times. The chain couples TRBV7-9 to TRBJ2-7; D remains ambiguous. The CDR3 consists of 14 residues. Germline V gene lookup returns CDR1 SEHNR and CDR2 FQNEAQ (reference sequence). V shed 2 bases and J shed 3 bases, with 11 bases lying between them. This chain's CDR3 is CASSLSSSFYEQYF. Here the CDR3 DNA reads TGTGCCAGCAGCTTATCATCTAGTTTCTACGAGCAGTACTTC. Drawing the rest from reference TRBV7-9 and TRBJ2-7, the complete variable domain is DTGVSQNPRHKITKRGQNVTFRCDPISEHNRLYWYRQTLGQGPEFLTYFQNEAQLEKSRLLSDRFSAERPKGSFSTLEIQRTEQGDSAMYLCASSLSSSFYEQYFGPGTRLTVT.

This chain uses TRBV5-1 with TRBJ2-1, with TRBD1 matching 11 bases. Per the germline V gene, CDR1 is SGHRS and CDR2 is YFSETQ. Unmatched junction bases numbered 9, after V lost 5 bases and J lost 8 bases. CDR3 length equals 15 residues. Written as DNA, the CDR3 is TGCGCCAGCAGTCCGGACAGGGGGCGGATGGATGAGCAGTTCTTC. Encoded protein: CASSPDRGRMDEQFF.

This clonotype appeared a few times. V is TRBV7-6 and J is TRBJ2-1; D gene uncertain. CDR3 length: 15 amino acids. Trimming cost V 2 bases and J 5 bases, with 13 bases left between them. Germline assignment: CDR1 SGHVS and CDR2 FNYEAQ. CDR3 DNA sequence: TGTGCCAGCAGCTTACTTGGCCAGACCAACAATGAGCAGTTCTTC. Translated: CASSLLGQTNNEQFF.

The chain combines TRBV5-1 with TRBJ2-2; possibly TRBD2 for D (5 bases). Germline V CDR1 and CDR2: SGHRS, YFSETQ. The CDR3 is made up of 15 amino acids. V gave up 3 bases and J gave up 2 bases, with 11 bases separating them. The CDR3 region has the DNA TGCGCCAGCAGCTGGAAGAGCGGCAACACCGGGGAGCTGTTTTTT. Translating it yields CASSWKSGNTGELFF.

This clonotype was observed many times. The chain joins TRBV29-1 to TRBJ2-7; D is unclear. The germline gives CDR1 SQVTM, CDR2 ANQGSEA. Trimming took off 0 bases at V and 3 bases at J, with 6 bases between the two ends. The CDR3 has 12 residues. CDR3 sequence (DNA): TGCAGCGTTGAAGAGGGTGTCTACGAGCAGTACTTC. Its protein product is CSVEEGVYEQYF.

The sample holds many counts of this clonotype. The rearrangement joins TRBV20-1 to TRBJ1-1, with D possibly matching TRBD1 (5 bases). V lost 0 bases and J lost 4, with 18 bases in between. CDR1 is DFQATT and CDR2 is SNEGSKA in the germline V gene (reference sequence). This CDR3 contains 16 residues. The CDR3 here is CSARDPRGEQTTEAFF. In nucleotides, the CDR3 is TGCAGTGCTAGAGATCCGAGAGGGGAGCAGACCACTGAAGCTTTCTTT.

This clonotype was counted many times. The chain combines TRBV4-2 with TRBJ2-3, with TRBD2 matching over 9 bases. The V and J ends lost 4 bases and 0 bases, in that order; junction bases with no gene match: 5. The germline V gene encodes CDR1 LGHNA and CDR2 YNFKEQ. The CDR3 loop spans 16 amino acids. CDR3 in amino acids: CASSPRLAVSTDTQYF. The DNA for the CDR3 is TGTGCCAGCAGCCCCCGACTAGCGGTGAGCACAGATACGCAGTATTTT.

This clonotype is medium-sized by share. The DNA of the CDR3 is TGCGCCAGCAGCCACAGTCCTACTTCACCCCTCCACTTT. Protein: CASSHSPTSPLHF. J is TRBJ1-6 and V is TRBV4-1; D not resolved. This CDR3 has 13 residues. The germline V gene has CDR1 MGHRA and CDR2 YSYEKL. The V gene lost 3 bases and the J gene lost 9 bases, with 9 bases spanning the gap.

This clonotype was recorded a few times. The chain combines TRBV7-2 with TRBJ1-1; a possible D gene is TRBD1 (5 bases). V was trimmed by 1 base and J by 2 bases, leaving 8 bases between them. The CDR3 is 14 residues long. Looked up from germline, CDR1 is SGHTA and CDR2 is FQGNSA. CDR3 residues: CASSLEGINTEAFF. The CDR3 DNA reads TGTGCCAGCAGCTTAGAGGGGATTAACACTGAAGCTTTCTTT.

This clonotype has a handful of counts. The rearrangement links TRBV5-1 to TRBJ1-1; 8 bases match TRBD1. CDR3 size: 15 residues. V lost 3 bases, J lost 1 base, and 5 bases stayed unmatched. The germline gives CDR1 SGHRS, CDR2 YFSETQ. CDR3 nucleotide sequence: TGCGCCAGCAGCTGGGGGACAGGAGGGAACACTGAAGCTTTCTTT. It encodes CASSWGTGGNTEAFF.

This clonotype was recorded a few times. The chain carries TRBV5-4 and TRBJ2-7; D perhaps matches TRBD1 (6 bases). CDR1 and CDR2 from the germline V gene are SGHNT and YYREEE (reference sequence). V lost 4 bases to trimming and J lost 2 bases, with 13 bases between them. There are 14 residues in the CDR3. The CDR3: CASSPRQDPYEQYF. For the CDR3, the DNA is TGTGCCAGCAGCCCGAGACAGGACCCCTACGAGCAGTACTTC.

This clonotype was picked up many times. The chain couples TRBV3-1 to TRBJ1-5; D unresolved. The germline CDR1 and CDR2 sequences are LGHDT and YNNKEL (reference sequence). Trimming removed 2 bases at V and 7 bases at J, with 12 bases between. This CDR3 comprises 14 residues. Here the CDR3 reads CASSQRLGAQPQHF. CDR3 DNA: TGTGCCAGCAGCCAAAGGTTGGGTGCCCAGCCCCAGCATTTT. The whole variable domain, filled in from reference TRBV3-1 and TRBJ1-5, reads DTAVSQTPKYLVTQMGNDKSIKCEQNLGHDTMYWYKQDSKKFLKIMFSYNNKELIINETVPNRFSPKSPDKAHLNLHINSLELGDSAVYFCASSQRLGAQPQHFGDGTRLSIL.

This clonotype was recorded at least ten times. The chain couples TRBV7-9 to TRBJ1-4; D might be TRBD1 (6 bases). Germline values: CDR1 SEHNR, CDR2 FQNEAQ (reference sequence). The CDR3 length is 15 residues. Between the trimmed V and J ends, which lost 5 bases and 8 bases, there was a span of 18 bases. The CDR3 bases are TGTGCCAGCAGCCGCATCGAGGGACAAAGGGAAAAACTGTTTTTT. Translation: CASSRIEGQREKLFF.

This sequence joins TRBV5-1 and TRBJ2-3; D not certain. This CDR3 spans 15 amino acids. From germline, CDR1 is SGHRS and CDR2 YFSETQ. The V end was cut by 3 bases, the J end by 6 bases, with 17 bases between. Here the CDR3 DNA reads TGCGCCAGCAGCTCGCAACCCGCATCTTGGGATACGCAGTATTTT. Its translation is CASSSQPASWDTQYF.

The CDR3 spells CASSLWTEITEAFF. Here the CDR3 DNA reads TGTGCCAGCAGCCTTTGGACCGAGATCACTGAAGCTTTCTTT. The chain recombines TRBV7-8 with TRBJ1-1; D call uncertain. Germline V gives CDR1 SGHVS, CDR2 FQNEAQ. The CDR3 has 14 residues. Trimming stripped 5 bases from V and 4 bases from J, with 14 bases between.

This clonotype was recorded at least ten times. The chain carries TRBV10-3 and TRBJ1-1; TRBD1 agrees at 11 bases. The CDR3 length is 15 residues. With V trimmed by 4 bases and J by 6 bases, 7 bases remained unmatched. Per the germline V gene, CDR1 is ENHRY and CDR2 is SYGVKD. The CDR3 is CAISGWDRGIPEAFF. CDR3 DNA: TGTGCCATCAGTGGATGGGACAGGGGGATCCCTGAAGCTTTCTTT.